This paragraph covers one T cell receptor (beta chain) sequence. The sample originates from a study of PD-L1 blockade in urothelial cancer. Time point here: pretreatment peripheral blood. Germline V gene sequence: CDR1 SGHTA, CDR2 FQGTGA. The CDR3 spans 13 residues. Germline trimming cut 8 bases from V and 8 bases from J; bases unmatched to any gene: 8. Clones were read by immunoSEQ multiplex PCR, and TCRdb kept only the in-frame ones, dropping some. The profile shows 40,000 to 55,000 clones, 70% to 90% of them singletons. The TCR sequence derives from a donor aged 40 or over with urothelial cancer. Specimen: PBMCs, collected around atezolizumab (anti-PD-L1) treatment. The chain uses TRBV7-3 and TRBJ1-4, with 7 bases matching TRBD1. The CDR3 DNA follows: TGTGCCAGCGCACGGGACAGCGGAGAAAAACTGTTTTTT. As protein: CASARDSGEKLFF.